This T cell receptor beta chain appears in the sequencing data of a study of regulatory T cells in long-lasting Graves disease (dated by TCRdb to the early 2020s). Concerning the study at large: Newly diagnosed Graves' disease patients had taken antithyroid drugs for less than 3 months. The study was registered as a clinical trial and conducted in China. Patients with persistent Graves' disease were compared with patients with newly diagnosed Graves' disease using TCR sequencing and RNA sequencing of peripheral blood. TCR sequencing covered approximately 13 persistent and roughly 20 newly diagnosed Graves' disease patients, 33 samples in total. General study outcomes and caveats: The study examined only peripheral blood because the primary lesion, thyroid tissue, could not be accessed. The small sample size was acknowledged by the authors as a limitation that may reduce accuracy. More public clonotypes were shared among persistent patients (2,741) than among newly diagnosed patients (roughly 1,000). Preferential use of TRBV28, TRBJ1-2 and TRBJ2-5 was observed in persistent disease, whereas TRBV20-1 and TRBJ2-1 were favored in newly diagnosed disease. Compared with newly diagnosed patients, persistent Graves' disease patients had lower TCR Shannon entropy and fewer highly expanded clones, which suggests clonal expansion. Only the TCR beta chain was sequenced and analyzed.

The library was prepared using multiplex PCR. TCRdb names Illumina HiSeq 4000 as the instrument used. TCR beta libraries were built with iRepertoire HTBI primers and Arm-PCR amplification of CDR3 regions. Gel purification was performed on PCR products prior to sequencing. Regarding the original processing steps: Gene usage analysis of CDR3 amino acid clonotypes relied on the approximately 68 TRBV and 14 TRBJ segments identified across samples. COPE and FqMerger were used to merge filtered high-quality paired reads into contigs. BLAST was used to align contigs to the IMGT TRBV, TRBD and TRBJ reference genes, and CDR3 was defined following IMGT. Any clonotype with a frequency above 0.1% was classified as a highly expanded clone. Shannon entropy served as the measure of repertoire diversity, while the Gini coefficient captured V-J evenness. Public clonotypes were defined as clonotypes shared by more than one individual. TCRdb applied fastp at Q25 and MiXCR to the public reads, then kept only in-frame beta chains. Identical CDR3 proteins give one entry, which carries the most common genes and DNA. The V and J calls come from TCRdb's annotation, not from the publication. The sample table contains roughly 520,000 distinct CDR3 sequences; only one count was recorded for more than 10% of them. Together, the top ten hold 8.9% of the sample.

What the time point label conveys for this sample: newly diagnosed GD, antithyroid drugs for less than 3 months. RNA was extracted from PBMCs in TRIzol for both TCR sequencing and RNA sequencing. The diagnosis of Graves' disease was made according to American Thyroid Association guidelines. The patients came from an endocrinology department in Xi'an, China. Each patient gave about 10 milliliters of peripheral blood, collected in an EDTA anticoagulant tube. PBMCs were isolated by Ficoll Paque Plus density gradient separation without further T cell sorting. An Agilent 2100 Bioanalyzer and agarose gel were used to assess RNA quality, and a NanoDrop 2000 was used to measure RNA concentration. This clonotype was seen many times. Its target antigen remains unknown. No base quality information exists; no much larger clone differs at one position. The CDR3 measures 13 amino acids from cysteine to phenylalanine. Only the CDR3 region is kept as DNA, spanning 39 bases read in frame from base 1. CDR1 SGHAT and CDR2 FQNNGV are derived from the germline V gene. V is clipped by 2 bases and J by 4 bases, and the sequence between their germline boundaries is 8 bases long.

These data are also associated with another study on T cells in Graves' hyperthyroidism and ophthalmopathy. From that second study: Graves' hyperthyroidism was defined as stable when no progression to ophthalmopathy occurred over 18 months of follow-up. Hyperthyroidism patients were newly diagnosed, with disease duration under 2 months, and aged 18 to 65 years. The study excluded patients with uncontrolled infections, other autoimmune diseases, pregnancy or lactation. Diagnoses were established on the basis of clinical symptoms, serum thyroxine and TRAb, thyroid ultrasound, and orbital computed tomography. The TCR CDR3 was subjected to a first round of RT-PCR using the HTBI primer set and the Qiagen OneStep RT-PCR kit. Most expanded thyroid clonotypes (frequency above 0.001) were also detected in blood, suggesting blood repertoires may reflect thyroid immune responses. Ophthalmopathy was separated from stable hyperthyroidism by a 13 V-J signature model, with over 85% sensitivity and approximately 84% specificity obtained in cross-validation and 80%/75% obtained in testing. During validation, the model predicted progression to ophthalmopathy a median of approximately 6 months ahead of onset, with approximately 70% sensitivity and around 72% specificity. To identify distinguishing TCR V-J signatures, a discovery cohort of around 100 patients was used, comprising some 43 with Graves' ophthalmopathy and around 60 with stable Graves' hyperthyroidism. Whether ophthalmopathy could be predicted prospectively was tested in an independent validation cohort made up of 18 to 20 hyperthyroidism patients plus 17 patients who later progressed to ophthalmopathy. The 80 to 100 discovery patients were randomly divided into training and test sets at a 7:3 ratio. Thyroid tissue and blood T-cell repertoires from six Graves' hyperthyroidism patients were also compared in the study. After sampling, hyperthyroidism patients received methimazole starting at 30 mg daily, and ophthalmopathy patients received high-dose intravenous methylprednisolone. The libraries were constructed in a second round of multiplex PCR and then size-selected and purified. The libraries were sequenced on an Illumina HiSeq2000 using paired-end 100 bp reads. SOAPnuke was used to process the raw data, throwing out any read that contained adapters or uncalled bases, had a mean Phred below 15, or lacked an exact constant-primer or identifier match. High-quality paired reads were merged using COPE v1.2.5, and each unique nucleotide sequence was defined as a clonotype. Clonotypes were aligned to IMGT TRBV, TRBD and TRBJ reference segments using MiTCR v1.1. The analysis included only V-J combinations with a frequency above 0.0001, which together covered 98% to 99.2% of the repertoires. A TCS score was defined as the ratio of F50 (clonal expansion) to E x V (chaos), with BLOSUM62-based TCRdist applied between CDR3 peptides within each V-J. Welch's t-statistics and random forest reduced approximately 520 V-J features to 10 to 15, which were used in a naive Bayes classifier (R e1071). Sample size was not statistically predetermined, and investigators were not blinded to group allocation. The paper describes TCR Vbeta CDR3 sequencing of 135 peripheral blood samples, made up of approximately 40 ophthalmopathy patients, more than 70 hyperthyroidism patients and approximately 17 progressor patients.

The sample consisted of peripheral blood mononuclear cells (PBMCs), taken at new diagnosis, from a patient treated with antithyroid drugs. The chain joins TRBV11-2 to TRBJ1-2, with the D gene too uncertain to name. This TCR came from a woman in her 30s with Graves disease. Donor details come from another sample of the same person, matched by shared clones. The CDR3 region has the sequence CASSLSLLYGYTF. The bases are TGTGCCAGCAGCTTATCTCTTCTCTATGGCTACACCTTC.